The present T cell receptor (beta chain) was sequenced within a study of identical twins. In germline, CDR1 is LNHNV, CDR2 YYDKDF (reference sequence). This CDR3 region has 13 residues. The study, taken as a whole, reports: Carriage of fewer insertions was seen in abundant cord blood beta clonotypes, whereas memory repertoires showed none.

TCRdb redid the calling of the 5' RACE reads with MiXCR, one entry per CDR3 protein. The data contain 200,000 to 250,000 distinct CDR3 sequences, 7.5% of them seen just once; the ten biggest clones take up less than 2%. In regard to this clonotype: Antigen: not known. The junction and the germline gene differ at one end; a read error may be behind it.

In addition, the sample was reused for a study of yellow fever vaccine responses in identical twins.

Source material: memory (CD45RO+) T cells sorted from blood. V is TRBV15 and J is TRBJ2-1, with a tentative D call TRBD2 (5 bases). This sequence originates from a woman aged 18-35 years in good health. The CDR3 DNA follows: TGTGCCACCGGAAGCGGACCTGTCAATAAGCAGTTCTTC. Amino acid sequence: CATGSGPVNKQFF.